Sequencing of this T cell receptor (beta chain) was carried out in a study of blood T cell repertoires in COVID-19. Study overall: The samples span acute and convalescent COVID-19 from the United States, Italy and Spain. In each case, the material was cDNA or gDNA derived from T cells, B-cell-depleted T cells, or PBMCs.

Authors' data handling: By means of reference gene primer amplification, nucleated cell counts were estimated. TCRdb keeps only in-frame clones here, not all; method: immunoSEQ multiplex PCR. The V and J calls and the clone size are those of that table, but D and trimming were determined from the DNA. The sample carries tens of thousands of clones, about 82% recorded once. This CDR3 has 13 amino acids. Deletions cut 5 bases from V and 6 bases from J, with 13 bases between. The germline V gene has CDR1 SGHVS and CDR2 FNYEAQ. This TCR was sampled from a woman aged 55-69 years with acute or convalescent COVID-19. V and J are TRBV7-6 and TRBJ1-1; D perhaps matches TRBD1 (5 bases). Sequencing used peripheral blood. In nucleotides, the CDR3 is TGTGCCAGCAGCCTCGGGACTCGCGCTGAAGCTTTCTTT. Its translation: CASSLGTRAEAFF.